This TCR beta chain was captured in a study of prognosis after radiotherapy for stage I lung cancer (dated by TCRdb to 2020 to 2022). Background on the whole study: Over 15 stage I NSCLC patients were enrolled in Nanjing, China, between 2018 and January 2019. All patients were regarded as medically inoperable, because of comorbidities in 11 to 12 patients and refusal of surgery in several patients. Some twelve patients had adenocarcinoma and 6 or 7 had squamous cell carcinoma as the tumor histology. Distant metastases were developed by four of the 19 patients after SBRT, at a median of around seven months, whereas no significant progression was observed in the other 15 patients. Using image-guided IMRT or VMAT, SBRT was delivered in 3 to 5 fractions at a biologically effective dose of at least 100 Gy. Concurrent therapy was not administered to any patient alongside SBRT. Peripheral blood TCR beta repertoires were profiled in stage I NSCLC patients before and after stereotactic body radiotherapy, and the study then linked these repertoires to distant failure. There were around 15 patients with newly diagnosed primary stage I lung tumors and 4 or 5 patients with oligometastatic NSCLC after surgical resection of the primary tumor. The cohort included about twelve men and roughly six women, with a median age of around 70 years and a range of about 53 to 90 years. The study took one blood sample before SBRT and one after SBRT from each of 19 patients and sequenced all 38 samples.

Results the study describes overall, beyond this receptor: Post-SBRT Shannon entropy and its change from baseline were lower in patients who developed distant metastases; baseline Shannon entropy was not associated with metastases. Differences by metastasis status were reportedly seen in TRBV and TRBJ usage frequencies, involving two V genes at baseline and, after SBRT, 8 or 9 V genes and two J genes. All reported P values were unadjusted for multiple comparisons. The small cohort and short follow-up limited the study, so independent validation of the findings is needed. After SBRT, the number of unique TCR clones decreased (median about 9,100 before versus some 6,900 after; Wilcoxon paired P=0.011). Tumor specificity of expanded TCR clones was not determined.

All patients had node-negative disease on CT and PET/CT, and none had a history of other malignancies or prior chemotherapy or radiotherapy. At each of two time points, around 6.1 milliliters of peripheral venous blood were collected into EDTA tubes. PBMCs were isolated by Ficoll-Paque Plus density-gradient centrifugation. Right after collection, samples were placed at -80 degrees C and kept there until analysis. Two rounds of multiplex PCR were used to amplify the TCR beta CDR3 region from genomic DNA. In the first round of PCR, primers specific to each TRBV and TRBJ gene were used, and the primer sequences are filed in Chinese patent CN105087789A. Universal primers were used in the second round of PCR. The Roche High Pure PCR Template Preparation Kit was used to extract genomic DNA from the frozen PBMCs. Libraries were sequenced paired-end with 151 bp reads on an Illumina HiSeq 3000. On the authors' methods: CutAdapt was used to discard raw reads that did not contain the multiplex PCR primer sequences. Using PEAR, the high-quality paired reads were merged into contigs. By alignment to reference sequences, MiXCR assigned TRB V, D and J gene segments to each contig. To remove sequencing errors, CDR3 sequences were clustered according to base quality and sequence similarity. Diversity was calculated as Shannon entropy divided by the natural log of the number of productive TCR sequences. One minus Shannon entropy divided by the natural log of the number of unique clonotypes was used as the definition of clonality. The Youden index of ROC curves was used to select progression-free survival cut-offs for repertoire metrics, and analyses were performed in R 3.5.3. The raw public reads went through TCRdb reprocessing: fastp at Q25, MiXCR clone calling, in-frame beta chains kept. One record per CDR3 amino acid sequence lists the most common genes and DNA. Here the V and J calls rest on TCRdb's processing, not on the authors' analysis. For this sample the table gives 15,000 to 20,000 distinct CDR3 sequences, of which around 26% were detected only once. The ten top clones hold less than 25% of the sample.

Between the V and J ends, shortened by 7 bases and 2 bases respectively, the junction contains 7 bases. The germline V gene supplies CDR1 MRHNA and CDR2 SNTAGT. The CDR3 sequence holds 12 residues, the cysteine and phenylalanine included. Only the CDR3 part of the read is kept: 36 bases, read in frame from the first base. A word on this clonotype: Its target antigen remains unknown. A far more abundant clone sits one base away, making this likely a read error.

Sequenced here: PBMCs, sampled before or after stereotactic body radiation therapy (not recorded which). This clonotype was sampled from a donor over 45 with non-small cell lung cancer. The chain uses TRBV6-4 and TRBJ2-3, with no confident D gene call. The nucleotide sequence reads TGTGCCAGCATTTTTATCACAGATACGCAGTATTTT. This codes for CASIFITDTQYF.